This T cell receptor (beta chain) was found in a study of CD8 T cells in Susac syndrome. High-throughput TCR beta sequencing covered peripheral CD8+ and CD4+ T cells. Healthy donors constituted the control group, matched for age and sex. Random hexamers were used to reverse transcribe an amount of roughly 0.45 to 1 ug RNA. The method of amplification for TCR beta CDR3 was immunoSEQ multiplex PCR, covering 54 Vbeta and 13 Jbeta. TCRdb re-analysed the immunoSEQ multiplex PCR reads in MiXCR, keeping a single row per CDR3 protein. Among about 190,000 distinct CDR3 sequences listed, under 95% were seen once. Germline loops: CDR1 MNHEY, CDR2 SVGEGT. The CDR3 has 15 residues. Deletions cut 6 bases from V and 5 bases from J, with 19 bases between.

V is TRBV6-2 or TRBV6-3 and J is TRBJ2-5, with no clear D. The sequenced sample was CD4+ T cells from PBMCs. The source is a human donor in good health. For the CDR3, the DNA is TGTGCCAGCAGCCCTGGTTCAGTCCTGAGGGAGACCCAGTACTTC. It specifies CASSPGSVLRETQYF.